This TCR beta chain was obtained from a study of cytomegalovirus exposure and HLA in healthy donors. This clone was recorded once. The CDR3 is 12 amino acids. V lost 1 base, J lost 11 bases, and 8 bases lay in between. Per the germline V gene, CDR1 is MDHEN and CDR2 is SYDVKM. The PCR made use of 60 Vbeta and 13 Jbeta primers. Source study methods: Later, tens of millions of unique TCR beta chains were counted in an analysis, and approximately 10 million of them were shared. The repertoire was sequenced with immunoSEQ multiplex PCR; TCRdb's copy has only in-frame clones and lacks some. V and J calls and clone size follow that table, whereas D and trimming were derived from the DNA. The table includes 150,000 to 250,000 clones, 82% detected once.

This receptor was identified in a woman aged 45-65 years in good health and CMV-seropositive. The sequencing sample was made of PBMCs. V is TRBV28 and J is TRBJ1-4; D is unclear. CDR3 in DNA: TGTGCCAGCAGTTTATTGGAGGATAAACTGTTTTTT. The encoded protein is CASSLLEDKLFF.